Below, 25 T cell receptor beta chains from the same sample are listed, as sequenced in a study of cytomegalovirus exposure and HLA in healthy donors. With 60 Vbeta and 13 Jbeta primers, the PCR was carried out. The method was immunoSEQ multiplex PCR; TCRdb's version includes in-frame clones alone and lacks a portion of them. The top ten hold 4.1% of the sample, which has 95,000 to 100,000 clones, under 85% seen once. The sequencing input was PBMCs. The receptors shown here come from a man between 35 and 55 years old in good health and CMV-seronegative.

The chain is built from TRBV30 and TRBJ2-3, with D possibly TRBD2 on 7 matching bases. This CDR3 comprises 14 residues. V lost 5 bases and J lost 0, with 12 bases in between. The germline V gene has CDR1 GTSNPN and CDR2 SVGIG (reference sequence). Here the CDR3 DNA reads TGTGCCTGGGCGGGGGCCTCTAGCACAGATACGCAGTATTTT. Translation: CAWAGASSTDTQYF.

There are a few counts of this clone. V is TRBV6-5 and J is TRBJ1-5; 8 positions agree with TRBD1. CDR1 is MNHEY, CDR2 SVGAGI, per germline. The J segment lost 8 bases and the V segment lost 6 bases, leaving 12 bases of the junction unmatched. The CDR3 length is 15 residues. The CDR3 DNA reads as TGTGCCAGCAGGATGCAGGGGGCCCAAGTTAAGCCCCAGCATTTT. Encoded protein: CASRMQGAQVKPQHF.

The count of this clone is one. The CDR3 loop is CASSLVSGSPTDTQYF. As DNA, the CDR3 is TGTGCCAGCAGCTTAGTTAGCGGCTCACCCACAGATACGCAGTATTTT. This chain links TRBV11-2 with TRBJ2-3; D may be TRBD2 (6 bases). Per germline, CDR1 SGHAT and CDR2 FQNNGV. CDR3 length: 16 amino acids. Trimming took 1 base from V and 2 from J, leaving 13 bases between them.

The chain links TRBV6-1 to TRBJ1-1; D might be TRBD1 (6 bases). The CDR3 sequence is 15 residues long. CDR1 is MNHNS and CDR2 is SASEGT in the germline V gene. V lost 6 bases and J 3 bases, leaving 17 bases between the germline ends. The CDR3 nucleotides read TGTGCCAGCAGGGGATTAGGGCAGGGGTACACTGAAGCTTTCTTT. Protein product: CASRGLGQGYTEAFF.

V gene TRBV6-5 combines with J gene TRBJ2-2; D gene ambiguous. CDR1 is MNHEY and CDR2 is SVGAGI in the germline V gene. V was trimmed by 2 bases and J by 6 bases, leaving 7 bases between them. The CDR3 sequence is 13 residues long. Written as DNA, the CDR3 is TGTGCCAGCAGTTACATCAGTCCCGGGGAGCTGTTTTTT. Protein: CASSYISPGELFF.

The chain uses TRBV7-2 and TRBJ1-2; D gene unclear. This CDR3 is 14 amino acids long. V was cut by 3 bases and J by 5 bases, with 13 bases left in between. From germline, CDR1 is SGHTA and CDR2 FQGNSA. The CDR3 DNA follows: TGTGCCAGCAGCTTTTCAAGTGCACAGTATGGCTACACCTTC. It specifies CASSFSSAQYGYTF.

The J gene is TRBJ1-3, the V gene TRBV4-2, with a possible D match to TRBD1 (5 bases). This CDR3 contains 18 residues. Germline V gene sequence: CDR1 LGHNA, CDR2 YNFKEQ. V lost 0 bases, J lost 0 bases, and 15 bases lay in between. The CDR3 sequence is CASSQDSMTASSGNTIYF. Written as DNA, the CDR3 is TGTGCCAGCAGCCAAGATTCCATGACAGCCAGCTCTGGAAACACCATATATTTT.

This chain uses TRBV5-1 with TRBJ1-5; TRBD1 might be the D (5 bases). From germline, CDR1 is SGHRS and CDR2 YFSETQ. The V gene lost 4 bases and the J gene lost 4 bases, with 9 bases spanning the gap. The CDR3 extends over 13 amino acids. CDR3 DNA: TGCGCCAGCAGCGCATCAGGGAATCAGCCCCAGCATTTT. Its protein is CASSASGNQPQHF.

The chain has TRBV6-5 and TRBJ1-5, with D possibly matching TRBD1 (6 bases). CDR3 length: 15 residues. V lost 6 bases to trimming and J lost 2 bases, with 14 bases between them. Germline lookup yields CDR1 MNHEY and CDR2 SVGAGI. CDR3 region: CASRPTGLGNQPQHF. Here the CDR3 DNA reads TGTGCCAGCAGACCAACAGGGTTGGGCAATCAGCCCCAGCATTTT.

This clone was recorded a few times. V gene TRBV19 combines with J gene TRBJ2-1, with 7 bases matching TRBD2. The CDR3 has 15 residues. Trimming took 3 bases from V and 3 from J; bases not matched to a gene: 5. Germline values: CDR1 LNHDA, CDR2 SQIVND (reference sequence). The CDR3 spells CASSIMGLIYNEQFF. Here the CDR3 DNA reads TGTGCCAGTAGTATCATGGGACTAATCTACAATGAGCAGTTCTTC. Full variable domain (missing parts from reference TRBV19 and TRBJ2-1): DGGITQSPKYLFRKEGQNVTLSCEQNLNHDAMYWYRQDPGQGLRLIYYSQIVNDFQKGDIAEGYSVSREKKESFPLTVTSAQKNPTAFYLCASSIMGLIYNEQFFGPGTRLTVL.

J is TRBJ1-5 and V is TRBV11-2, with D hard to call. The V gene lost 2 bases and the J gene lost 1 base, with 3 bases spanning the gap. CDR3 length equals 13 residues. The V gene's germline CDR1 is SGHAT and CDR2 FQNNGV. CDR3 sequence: CASSLSSNQPQHF. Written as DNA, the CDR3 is TGTGCCAGCAGCTTATCGAGCAATCAGCCCCAGCATTTT.

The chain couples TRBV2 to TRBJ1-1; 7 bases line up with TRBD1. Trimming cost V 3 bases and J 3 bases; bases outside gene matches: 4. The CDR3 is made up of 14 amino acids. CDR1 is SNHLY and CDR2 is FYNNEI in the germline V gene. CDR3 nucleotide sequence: TGTGCCAGCAGTGACAGGGGGTGGGACACTGAAGCTTTCTTT. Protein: CASSDRGWDTEAFF. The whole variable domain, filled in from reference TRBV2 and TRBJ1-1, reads EPEVTQTPSHQVTQMGQEVILRCVPISNHLYFYWYRQILGQKVEFLVSFYNNEISEKSEIFDDQFSVERPDGSNFTLKIRSTKLEDSAMYFCASSDRGWDTEAFFGQGTRLTVV.

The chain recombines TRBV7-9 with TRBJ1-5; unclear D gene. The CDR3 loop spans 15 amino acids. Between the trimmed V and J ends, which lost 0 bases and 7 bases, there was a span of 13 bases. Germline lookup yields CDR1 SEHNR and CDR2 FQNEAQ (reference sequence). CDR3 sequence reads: CASSLASTPGQPQHF. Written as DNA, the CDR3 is TGTGCCAGCAGCTTAGCCAGCACCCCGGGGCAGCCCCAGCATTTT. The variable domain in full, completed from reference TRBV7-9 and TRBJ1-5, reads DTGVSQNPRHKITKRGQNVTFRCDPISEHNRLYWYRQTLGQGPEFLTYFQNEAQLEKSRLLSDRFSAERPKGSFSTLEIQRTEQGDSAMYLCASSLASTPGQPQHFGDGTRLSIL.

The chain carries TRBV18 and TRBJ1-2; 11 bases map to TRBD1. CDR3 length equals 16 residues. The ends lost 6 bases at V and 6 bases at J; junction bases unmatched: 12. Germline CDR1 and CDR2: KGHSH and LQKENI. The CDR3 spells CASSPTADRGRDGYTF. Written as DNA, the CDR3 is TGTGCCAGCTCCCCAACAGCGGACAGGGGGCGTGATGGCTACACCTTC.

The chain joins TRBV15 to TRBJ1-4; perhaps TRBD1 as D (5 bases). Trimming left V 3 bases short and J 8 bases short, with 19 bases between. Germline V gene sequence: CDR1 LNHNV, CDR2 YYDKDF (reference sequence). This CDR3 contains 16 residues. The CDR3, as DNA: TGTGCCACCAGCAGCAAAAGGGTTGGGGCGGGGGAAAAACTGTTTTTT. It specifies CATSSKRVGAGEKLFF. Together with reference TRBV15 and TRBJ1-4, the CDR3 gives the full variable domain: DAMVIQNPRYQVTQFGKPVTLSCSQTLNHNVMYWYQQKSSQAPKLLFHYYDKDFNNEADTPDNFQSRRPNTSFCFLDIRSPGLGDTAMYLCATSSKRVGAGEKLFFGSGTQLSVL.

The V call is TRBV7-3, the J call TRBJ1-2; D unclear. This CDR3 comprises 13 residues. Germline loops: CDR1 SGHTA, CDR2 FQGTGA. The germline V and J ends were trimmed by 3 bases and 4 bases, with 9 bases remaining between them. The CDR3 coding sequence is TGTGCCAGCAGCTTTGCGAACAGCTATGGCTACACCTTC. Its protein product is CASSFANSYGYTF.

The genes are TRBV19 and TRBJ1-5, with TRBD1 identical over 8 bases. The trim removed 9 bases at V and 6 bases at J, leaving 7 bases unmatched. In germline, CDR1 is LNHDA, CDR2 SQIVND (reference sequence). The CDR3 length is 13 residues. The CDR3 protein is CASKDRESQPQHF. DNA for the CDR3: TGTGCCAGCAAGGACAGGGAATCTCAGCCCCAGCATTTT.

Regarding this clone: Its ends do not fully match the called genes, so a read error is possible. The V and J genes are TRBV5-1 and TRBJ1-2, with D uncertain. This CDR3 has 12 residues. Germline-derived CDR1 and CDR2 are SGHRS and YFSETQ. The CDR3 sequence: CASSLSQYVYTF. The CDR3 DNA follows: TGCGCCAGCAGCTTGTCCCAGTATGTCTACACCTTC.

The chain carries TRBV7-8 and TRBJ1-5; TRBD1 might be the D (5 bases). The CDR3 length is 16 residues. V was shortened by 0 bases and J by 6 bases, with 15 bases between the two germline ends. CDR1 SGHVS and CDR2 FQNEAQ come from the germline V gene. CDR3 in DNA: TGTGCCAGCAGCTTAGCTGGAACTTTTGGGGCTCAGCCCCAGCATTTT. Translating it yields CASSLAGTFGAQPQHF.

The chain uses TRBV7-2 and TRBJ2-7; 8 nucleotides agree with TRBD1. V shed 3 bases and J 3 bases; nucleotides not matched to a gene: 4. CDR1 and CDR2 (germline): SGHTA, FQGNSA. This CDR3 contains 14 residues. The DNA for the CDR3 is TGTGCCAGCAGCTTCCGGACAGGGATCTACGAGCAGTACGTC. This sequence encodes CASSFRTGIYEQYV.

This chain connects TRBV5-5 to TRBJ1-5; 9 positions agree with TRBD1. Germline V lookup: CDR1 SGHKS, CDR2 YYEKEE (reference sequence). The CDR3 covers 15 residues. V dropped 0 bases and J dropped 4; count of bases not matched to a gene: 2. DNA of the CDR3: TGTGCCAGCAGCTTGGAGGGGACAGGGAATCAGCCCCAGCATTTT. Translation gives CASSLEGTGNQPQHF.

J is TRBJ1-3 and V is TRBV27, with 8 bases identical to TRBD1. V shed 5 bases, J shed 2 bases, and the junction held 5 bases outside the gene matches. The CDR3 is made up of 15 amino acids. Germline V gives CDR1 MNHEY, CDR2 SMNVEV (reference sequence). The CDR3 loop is CASSPRTGPGNTIYF. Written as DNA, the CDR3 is TGTGCCAGCAGTCCCCGGACAGGGCCTGGAAACACCATATATTTT.

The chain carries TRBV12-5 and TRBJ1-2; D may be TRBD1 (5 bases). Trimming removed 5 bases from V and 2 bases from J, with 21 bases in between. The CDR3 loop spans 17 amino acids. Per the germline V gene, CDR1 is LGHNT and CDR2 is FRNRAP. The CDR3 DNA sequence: TGTGCTAGTGGTACTCAGGGTATCCCCGAAGTGAACTATGGCTACACCTTC. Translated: CASGTQGIPEVNYGYTF.

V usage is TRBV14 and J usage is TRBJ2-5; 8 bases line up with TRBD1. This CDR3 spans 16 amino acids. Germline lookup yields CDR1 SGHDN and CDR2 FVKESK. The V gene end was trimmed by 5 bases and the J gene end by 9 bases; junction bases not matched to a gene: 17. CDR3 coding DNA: TGTGCCAGCAGCACAATCCGTGGGACAGGAGGGGTGGCCCAGTACTTC. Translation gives CASSTIRGTGGVAQYF.

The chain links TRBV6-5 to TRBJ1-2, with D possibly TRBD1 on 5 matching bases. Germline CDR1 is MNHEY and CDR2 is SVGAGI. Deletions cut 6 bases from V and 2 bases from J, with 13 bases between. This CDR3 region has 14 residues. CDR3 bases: TGTGCCAGCAGCCGCGAAAGGGGAAACTATGGCTACACCTTC. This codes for CASSRERGNYGYTF.